These 27 T cell receptor beta chains were sequenced from one sample in a study of shared clonotypes between healthy human individuals. Repertoires were generated with immunoSEQ multiplex PCR, while TCRdb's copy carries only in-frame clones and drops some. Here the sample spans around 990,000 clones, about 80% being singletons. The specimen was memory CD4+ T cells from PBMCs. Regarding subset: CD45RA-negative fraction. These receptors were obtained from a man younger than 30 in good health. Some clones in this sample may be carry-over from other donors' samples.

About this clone itself: The same CDR3 also results from other DNA sequences found in this sample. The chain has TRBV11-2 and TRBJ2-7; 11 nucleotides agree with TRBD2. CDR1 SGHAT and CDR2 FQNNGV come from the germline V gene. The trim removed 0 bases at V and 2 bases at J, leaving 0 bases unmatched. The CDR3 has 15 amino acids. The CDR3 DNA reads as TGTGCCAGCAGCTTAGAACTAGCGGGAGCCTACGAGCAGTACTTC. It encodes CASSLELAGAYEQYF.

The chain combines TRBV19 with TRBJ2-1, with 11 positions matching TRBD2. Trimming at V came to 10 bases and at J to 4 bases, leaving 12 bases not matched to a gene. The germline V gene has CDR1 LNHDA and CDR2 SQIVND (reference sequence). The CDR3 loop spans 16 amino acids. CDR3 loop: CATQDVGLAGYNEQFF. CDR3 bases: TGTGCCACTCAGGACGTTGGACTAGCGGGTTACAATGAGCAGTTCTTC.

V is TRBV5-6 and J is TRBJ2-4, with D possibly matching TRBD1 (6 bases). V dropped 2 bases and J dropped 0 bases, with 9 bases sitting between them. This CDR3 has 15 amino acids. CDR1 and CDR2 from the germline V gene are SGHDT and YYEEEE. The CDR3 DNA sequence: TGTGCCAGCAGCTTCGGACAGATAGCCAAAAACATTCAGTACTTC. Amino acid sequence: CASSFGQIAKNIQYF. The whole variable domain, filled in from reference TRBV5-6 and TRBJ2-4, reads DAGVTQSPTHLIKTRGQQVTLRCSPKSGHDTVSWYQQALGQGPQFIFQYYEEEERQRGNFPDRFSGHQFPNYSSELNVNALLLGDSALYLCASSFGQIAKNIQYFGAGTRLSVL.

This clone was observed once. V gene TRBV18 combines with J gene TRBJ1-2; the match to TRBD1 covers 9 bases. CDR1 is KGHSH and CDR2 is LQKENI in the germline V gene. With 0 bases clipped from V and 4 bases from J, the junction kept 6 bases outside the gene matches. The CDR3 extends over 16 amino acids. The CDR3 loop is CASSPPLGQGFYGYTF. The DNA of the CDR3 is TGTGCCAGCTCACCACCCCTCGGACAGGGGTTCTATGGCTACACCTTC.

V and J are TRBV28 and TRBJ2-7; 7 positions match TRBD2. Germline V gene sequence: CDR1 MDHEN, CDR2 SYDVKM. Unmatched junction bases numbered 8, after V lost 4 bases and J lost 2 bases. The CDR3 contains 15 residues. CDR3 bases: TGTGCCAGCAGTTCTAGGGCGGGAGCCCCCTACGAGCAGTACTTC. Translating it yields CASSSRAGAPYEQYF. Together with reference TRBV28 and TRBJ2-7, the CDR3 gives the full variable domain: DVKVTQSSRYLVKRTGEKVFLECVQDMDHENMFWYRQDPGLGLRLIYFSYDVKMKEKGDIPEGYSVSREKKERFSLILESASTNQTSMYLCASSSRAGAPYEQYFGPGTRLTVT.

This clone was seen a handful of times. The V call is TRBV4-2, the J call TRBJ1-2, with 8 bases that match TRBD1. The germline gives CDR1 LGHNA, CDR2 YNFKEQ. V was pared by 0 bases and J by 5 bases, with 8 bases of the junction left unmatched. The CDR3 loop spans 16 amino acids. As DNA, the CDR3 is TGTGCCAGCAGCCAAGATTTGGCTCAGGGGGCTTATGGCTACACCTTC. Translating it yields CASSQDLAQGAYGYTF.

V and J are TRBV5-4 and TRBJ1-2, with unresolved D. In germline, CDR1 is SGHNT, CDR2 YYREEE (reference sequence). The V end was cut by 0 bases, the J end by 3 bases, with 6 bases between. There are 13 residues in the CDR3. DNA for the CDR3: TGTGCCAGCAGCTTGGTTGGCTACTATGGCTACACCTTC. This translates into CASSLVGYYGYTF. Based on the CDR3 plus reference TRBV5-4 and TRBJ1-2, the full variable domain is ETGVTQSPTHLIKTRGQQVTLRCSSQSGHNTVSWYQQALGQGPQFIFQYYREEENGRGNFPPRFSGLQFPNYSSELNVNALELDDSALYLCASSLVGYYGYTFGSGTRLTVV.

The V call is TRBV6-5, the J call TRBJ1-2; D is possibly TRBD1 (6 bases). This CDR3 has 12 residues. CDR1 and CDR2 (germline): MNHEY, SVGAGI. V dropped 4 bases and J dropped 4 bases, with 7 bases sitting between them. The CDR3 sequence: CASSLGGYGYTF. The CDR3, as DNA: TGTGCCAGCAGTTTAGGGGGCTATGGCTACACCTTC.

The chain links TRBV5-1 to TRBJ2-1; no definite D call. This CDR3 contains 16 residues. V lost 0 bases to trimming and J lost 9 bases, with 19 bases between them. Germline values: CDR1 SGHRS, CDR2 YFSETQ. This chain's CDR3 is CASSLVVLGNGPEQFF. In DNA, the CDR3 is TGCGCCAGCAGCTTGGTTGTCTTGGGGAATGGTCCTGAGCAGTTCTTC. Together with reference TRBV5-1 and TRBJ2-1, the CDR3 gives the full variable domain: KAGVTQTPRYLIKTRGQQVTLSCSPISGHRSVSWYQQTPGQGLQFLFEYFSETQRNKGNFPGRFSGRQFSNSRSEMNVSTLELGDSALYLCASSLVVLGNGPEQFFGPGTRLTVL.

Only a few counts were recorded for this clone. Other nucleotide sequences from this sample produce the same CDR3. The rearrangement links TRBV18 to TRBJ1-1, with D uncertain. Trimming took off 1 base at V and 1 base at J, with 4 bases between the two ends. There are 13 residues in the CDR3. Germline V CDR1 and CDR2: KGHSH, LQKENI. The CDR3 here is CASSPLGNTEAFF. For the CDR3, the DNA is TGTGCCAGCTCACCACTAGGGAACACTGAAGCTTTCTTT.

This chain connects TRBV7-3 to TRBJ2-7; D is unclear. CDR1 is SGHTA, CDR2 FQGTGA, per germline. There are 10 residues in the CDR3. Trimming pared 3 bases from V and 7 bases from J, leaving 4 bases between. The CDR3: CASSLIEQYF. CDR3 nucleotides: TGTGCCAGCAGCTTGATTGAGCAGTACTTC.

This clone was counted a few times. J is TRBJ1-5 and V is TRBV19; D unclear. V was cut by 3 bases and J by 4 bases, with 16 bases left in between. CDR1 and CDR2 (germline): LNHDA, SQIVND (reference sequence). The CDR3 is made up of 16 amino acids. This chain's CDR3 is CASSIQDRRSNQPQHF. As DNA, the CDR3 is TGTGCCAGTAGTATTCAGGACCGAAGGAGTAATCAGCCCCAGCATTTT.

The chain is built from TRBV2 and TRBJ1-5; a weak D match, TRBD1 (5 bases). CDR3 length: 14 amino acids. V lost 2 bases, J lost 7 bases, and 12 bases lay in between. CDR1 and CDR2 (germline): SNHLY, FYNNEI. CDR3 nucleotides: TGTGCCAGCAGTGAACAGGGTTTCGGCCAGCCCCAGCATTTT. It translates to CASSEQGFGQPQHF.

This clone was counted ten times or more. The chain joins TRBV5-4 to TRBJ1-2; 9 positions agree with TRBD1. In germline, CDR1 is SGHNT, CDR2 YYREEE (reference sequence). The V gene end was trimmed by 4 bases and the J gene end by 6 bases; junction bases not matched to a gene: 10. The CDR3 spans 15 residues. The CDR3 loop is CASSQRTGENHGYTF. Here the CDR3 DNA reads TGTGCCAGCAGCCAGAGGACAGGGGAGAATCATGGCTACACCTTC.

Concerning this clone: Other DNA sequences in the sample encode the same CDR3. This chain links TRBV2 with TRBJ2-2; TRBD1 might be the D (5 bases). CDR1 is SNHLY and CDR2 is FYNNEI in the germline V gene. The CDR3 is 14 amino acids. V was clipped by 4 bases and J by 4 bases, with 10 bases between them. CDR3 region: CASSAQGGTGELFF. CDR3 in DNA: TGTGCCAGCAGTGCCCAGGGTGGCACCGGGGAGCTGTTTTTT.

This chain uses TRBV29-1 with TRBJ1-2, with D unresolved. CDR1 is SQVTM and CDR2 is ANQGSEA in the germline V gene. The CDR3 runs to 13 residues. V dropped 7 bases and J dropped 4 bases, with 16 bases sitting between them. Written as DNA, the CDR3 is TGCAGCGACGCGGCAGGAGATGGCTATGGCTACACCTTC. Translated: CSDAAGDGYGYTF.

This clone was counted only a few times. Mismatch with germline at one junction end may stem from a read error. V and J are TRBV29-1 and TRBJ1-2; 7 bases match TRBD1. The germline CDR1 and CDR2 sequences are SQVTM and ANQGSEA. The CDR3 sequence is 11 residues long. The CDR3 here is CSVEEGDSLLF. The CDR3 bases are TGCAGCGTTGAAGAGGGGGACAGTCTCTTATTC. The variable domain in full, with the rest retrieved from reference TRBV29-1 and TRBJ1-2, is SAVISQKPSRDICQRGTSLTIQCQVDSQVTMMFWYRQQPGQSLTLIATANQGSEATYESGFVIDKFPISRPNLTFSTLTVSNMSPEDSSIYLCSVEEGDSLLFGSGTRLTVV.

This sequence joins TRBV27 and TRBJ1-1, with D unclear. The CDR3 loop spans 13 amino acids. Germline assignment: CDR1 MNHEY and CDR2 SMNVEV (reference sequence). Trimming cost V 4 bases and J 1 base, with 7 bases left between them. The CDR3 loop reads CASSWQWNTEAFF. For the CDR3, the DNA is TGTGCCAGCAGTTGGCAGTGGAACACTGAAGCTTTCTTT.

The chain joins TRBV2 to TRBJ2-7; no firm D call. Trimming left V 6 bases short and J 2 bases short, with 8 bases between. Germline V CDR1 and CDR2: SNHLY, FYNNEI. This CDR3 spans 12 amino acids. The CDR3 reads CASRERTYEQYF. The CDR3 DNA is TGTGCCAGCAGAGAGAGGACCTACGAGCAGTACTTC.

The J gene is TRBJ1-2, the V gene TRBV6-6, with 7 bases fitting TRBD1. V was clipped by 4 bases and J by 8 bases; unmatched bases: 4. The CDR3 contains 12 residues. CDR1 and CDR2 (germline): MNHNY, SVGAGI (reference sequence). CDR3 in amino acids: CASSWDSRGYTF. CDR3 coding DNA: TGTGCCAGCAGTTGGGACAGCCGCGGCTACACCTTC.

The J gene is TRBJ1-2, the V gene TRBV7-3; D gene uncertain. V lost 2 bases and J 6 bases, leaving 10 bases between the germline ends. The CDR3 loop spans 13 amino acids. Germline V gene lookup returns CDR1 SGHTA and CDR2 FQGTGA. The CDR3 coding sequence is TGTGCCAGCAGCTTACAGCCTCAGGATGGCTACACCTTC. Amino acid sequence: CASSLQPQDGYTF.

This chain uses TRBV7-2 with TRBJ2-7, with D uncertain. The CDR3 length is 14 residues. The V end was cut by 4 bases, the J end by 0 bases, with 10 bases between. Germline lookup yields CDR1 SGHTA and CDR2 FQGNSA. DNA for the CDR3: TGTGCCAGCAGCTCACACCGGAGCTCCTACGAGCAGTACTTC. It translates to CASSSHRSSYEQYF.

This chain connects TRBV5-6 to TRBJ2-5; D is unresolved. V was pared by 2 bases and J by 4 bases, with 9 bases between. This CDR3 has 13 amino acids. Germline-derived CDR1 and CDR2 are SGHDT and YYEEEE. CDR3 residues: CASSLGQSETQYF. In nucleotides, the CDR3 is TGTGCCAGCAGCTTAGGGCAATCAGAGACCCAGTACTTC.

The chain has TRBV19 and TRBJ1-4; TRBD1 might be the D (6 bases). The ends were cut back, 3 bases at V and 3 bases at J, with 8 bases in the middle. Germline CDR1 reads LNHDA; CDR2 reads SQIVND (reference sequence). The CDR3 sequence is 14 residues long. DNA for the CDR3: TGTGCCAGTAGTATTTGGGGGCCTAATGAAAAACTGTTTTTT. Translation gives CASSIWGPNEKLFF.

V gene TRBV5-1 combines with J gene TRBJ2-5; TRBD2 agrees at 8 bases. V was clipped by 4 bases and J by 5 bases; unmatched bases: 13. Per the germline V gene, CDR1 is SGHRS and CDR2 is YFSETQ. This CDR3 region has 16 residues. The CDR3 bases are TGCGCCAGCAGCCCTGGACTAGCCTCATTTGAGGAGACCCAGTACTTC. Translated: CASSPGLASFEETQYF.

V and J are TRBV27 and TRBJ2-4; D gene ambiguous. Trimming pared 6 bases from V and 1 base from J, leaving 16 bases between. CDR1 and CDR2 from the germline V gene are MNHEY and SMNVEV (reference sequence). This CDR3 comprises 16 residues. CDR3 DNA sequence: TGTGCCAGCAGAAGCCTAGGGTTTGCCGCCAAAAACATTCAGTACTTC. Its protein is CASRSLGFAAKNIQYF.

A remark on this clone: This likely traces to a read error, being one base from a far larger clone. This specimen includes other DNA sequences encoding the same CDR3. The chain has TRBV5-4 and TRBJ2-3; tentatively, D is TRBD2 (6 bases). The CDR3 sequence is 16 residues long. V was shortened by 8 bases and J by 0 bases, with 19 bases between the two germline ends. Per the germline V gene, CDR1 is SGHNT and CDR2 is YYREEE (reference sequence). CDR3 sequence reads: CASSRGSGGSTDTQYF. CDR3 sequence (DNA): TGTGCCAGTAGCCGTGGCTCCGGGGGTAGCACAGATACGCAGTATTTT.